One sample yielded the 19 T cell receptor beta chains listed below, sequenced in a study of blood T cell repertoires in COVID-19. Produced via immunoSEQ multiplex PCR; TCRdb's table is partial and in-frame only. The sample has about 300,000 clones; roughly 85% are singletons. The sample comprised PBMCs or T cells enriched from blood (not recorded which). The origin of the receptors is a woman aged 25 to 39 who had been exposed to COVID-19.

This clone was seen a single time. The rearrangement links TRBV9 to TRBJ1-2; 8 nucleotides match TRBD1. This CDR3 has 15 amino acids. Trimming cost V 0 bases and J 4 bases; bases outside gene matches: 5. Germline V CDR1 and CDR2: SGDLS, YYNGEE. This CDR3 is CASSVASDRAYGYTF. The CDR3 DNA reads as TGTGCCAGCAGCGTAGCCTCGGACAGGGCCTATGGCTACACCTTC.

This sequence joins TRBV19 and TRBJ1-3, with D uncertain. The CDR3 has 14 amino acids. Germline CDR1 and CDR2: LNHDA and SQIVND (reference sequence). V lost 5 bases and J 1 base, leaving 9 bases between the germline ends. The CDR3 nucleotides read TGTGCCAGTAGTTTCGGTTTGTCTGGAAACACCATATATTTT. Protein sequence: CASSFGLSGNTIYF.

The CDR3: CASSQNRGLSGNTIYF. The CDR3 region has the DNA TGTGCCAGCTCTCAGAACAGGGGATTGTCTGGAAACACCATATATTTT. V usage is TRBV18 and J usage is TRBJ1-3; 7 nucleotides agree with TRBD1. The V and J ends lost 6 bases and 1 base, in that order; junction bases with no gene match: 9. The CDR3 length is 16 residues. Germline CDR1 KGHSH, CDR2 LQKENI.

J is TRBJ1-2 and V is TRBV6-5; 8 bases are shared with TRBD1. The CDR3 spans 13 residues. Germline V gene lookup returns CDR1 MNHEY and CDR2 SVGAGI. After removal of 5 bases from V and 7 bases from J, the junction contained 6 bases not matched to a gene. The CDR3 region is CASSRRGRSGYTF. CDR3 nucleotides: TGTGCCAGCAGTCGCAGGGGGCGTAGTGGCTACACCTTC.

Comment on this clone: The sample holds other DNA sequences that translate to the same CDR3. V gene TRBV2 combines with J gene TRBJ1-5; no definite D call. The CDR3 runs 13 residues. V was clipped by 5 bases and J by 0 bases, with 5 bases between them. CDR1 is SNHLY and CDR2 is FYNNEI in the germline V gene. In DNA form, the CDR3 reads TGTGCCAGCAGTCCCGTTAGCAATCAGCCCCAGCATTTT. Its protein product is CASSPVSNQPQHF.

This clone was found once. The J gene is TRBJ2-7, the V gene TRBV7-3; 11 positions match TRBD2. V shed 0 bases and J 0 bases; nucleotides not matched to a gene: 4. Per the germline V gene, CDR1 is SGHTA and CDR2 is FQGTGA. This CDR3 is 17 amino acids long. The CDR3 DNA follows: TGTGCCAGCAGCTTAACGGGGACTAGCGGAGCCTCCTACGAGCAGTACTTC. Translation gives CASSLTGTSGASYEQYF. Variable domain in full (rest from reference TRBV7-3 and TRBJ2-7): GAGVSQTPSNKVTEKGKYVELRCDPISGHTALYWYRQSLGQGPEFLIYFQGTGAADDSGLPNDRFFAVRPEGSVSTLKIQRTERGDSAVYLCASSLTGTSGASYEQYFGPGTRLTVT.

This rearrangement joins TRBV18 to TRBJ1-2, with TRBD1 matching 7 bases. The CDR3 totals 15 residues. In germline, CDR1 is KGHSH, CDR2 LQKENI. V lost 2 bases and J lost 3; bases outside the gene matches: 6. The CDR3 spells CASSPSDRADYGYTF. DNA of the CDR3: TGTGCCAGCTCACCATCCGACAGGGCGGACTATGGCTACACCTTC. The whole variable domain, remainder taken from reference TRBV18 and TRBJ1-2, is NAGVMQNPRHLVRRRGQEARLRCSPMKGHSHVYWYRQLPEEGLKFMVYLQKENIIDESGMPKERFSAEFPKEGPSILRIQQVVRGDSAAYFCASSPSDRADYGYTFGSGTRLTVV.

The chain links TRBV5-4 to TRBJ2-7; TRBD2 matches 13 bases. Germline V gene lookup returns CDR1 SGHNT and CDR2 YYREEE (reference sequence). This CDR3 contains 16 residues. V lost 4 bases, J lost 4 bases, and 8 bases stayed unmatched. CDR3 residues: CASSQGTSGILYEQYF. In DNA form, the CDR3 reads TGTGCCAGCAGCCAGGGGACTAGCGGGATCCTTTACGAGCAGTACTTC. The whole variable domain, filled in from reference TRBV5-4 and TRBJ2-7, reads ETGVTQSPTHLIKTRGQQVTLRCSSQSGHNTVSWYQQALGQGPQFIFQYYREEENGRGNFPPRFSGLQFPNYSSELNVNALELDDSALYLCASSQGTSGILYEQYFGPGTRLTVT.

CDR3 loop: CASSSEIRLAGYTF. The CDR3, as DNA: TGTGCCAGCAGCTCCGAGATCCGGTTAGCGGGCTACACCTTC. The rearrangement links TRBV7-2 to TRBJ1-2; D gene uncertain. The V end was cut by 4 bases, the J end by 8 bases, with 17 bases between. Germline V gene lookup returns CDR1 SGHTA and CDR2 FQGNSA. This CDR3 region has 14 residues.

V gene TRBV5-1 combines with J gene TRBJ1-3, with D tentatively TRBD1 (6 bases). With 4 bases removed from V and 0 bases from J, the gap between germline ends came to 14 bases. CDR1 SGHRS and CDR2 YFSETQ come from the germline V gene. The CDR3 has 16 residues. The CDR3 coding sequence is TGCGCCAGCAGCCTTGACAGGCGGCACTCTGGAAACACCATATATTTT. Translating it yields CASSLDRRHSGNTIYF.

This chain links TRBV6-1 with TRBJ1-4; the D gene is possibly TRBD1 (5 bases). Trimming left V 0 bases short and J 7 bases short, with 12 bases between. The germline V gene has CDR1 MNHNS and CDR2 SASEGT. This CDR3 is 15 amino acids long. In DNA form, the CDR3 reads TGTGCCAGCAGTGAAGCACGCAGGGTCGTTGAAAAACTGTTTTTT. The encoded protein is CASSEARRVVEKLFF.

This clone has just one count. The chain employs TRBV30 and TRBJ2-7; D is unresolved. The V gene lost 1 base and the J gene lost 3 bases, with 13 bases spanning the gap. CDR3 length: 14 residues. CDR1 and CDR2 from the germline V gene are GTSNPN and SVGIG (reference sequence). The CDR3 region is CAWSAPPNFYEQYF. In nucleotides, the CDR3 is TGTGCCTGGAGTGCCCCCCCTAATTTCTACGAGCAGTACTTC.

This clone was observed a handful of times. V is TRBV30 and J is TRBJ1-5; possibly TRBD1 for D (6 bases). The CDR3 consists of 14 residues. V dropped 0 bases and J dropped 12 bases, with 18 bases sitting between them. CDR1 GTSNPN and CDR2 SVGIG come from the germline V gene (reference sequence). The CDR3 is CAWSVPGGGRSQHF. The CDR3 DNA reads TGTGCCTGGAGTGTCCCCGGGGGGGGCCGCAGCCAGCATTTT.

V and J are TRBV7-6 and TRBJ1-2; D ambiguous. The V end was cut by 5 bases, the J end by 0 bases, with 16 bases between. CDR1 and CDR2 from the germline V gene are SGHVS and FNYEAQ. This CDR3 comprises 16 residues. CDR3 loop: CASSPYGEGANYGYTF. The CDR3 DNA reads TGTGCCAGCAGCCCTTACGGGGAGGGAGCTAACTATGGCTACACCTTC. The whole variable domain, filled in from reference TRBV7-6 and TRBJ1-2, reads GAGVSQSPRYKVTKRGQDVALRCDPISGHVSLYWYRQALGQGPEFLTYFNYEAQQDKSGLPNDRFSAERPEGSISTLTIQRTEQRDSAMYRCASSPYGEGANYGYTFGSGTRLTVV.

The rearrangement links TRBV11-3 to TRBJ2-6, with 7 bases lining up with TRBD1. The V gene end was trimmed by 4 bases and the J gene end by 4 bases; junction bases not matched to a gene: 10. In germline, CDR1 is SGHNT, CDR2 YENEEA. This CDR3 is 17 amino acids long. CDR3 sequence reads: CASSWGAGGSGANVLTF. The DNA for the CDR3 is TGTGCCAGCAGCTGGGGCGCAGGGGGAAGCGGGGCCAACGTCCTGACTTTC.

The chain has TRBV27 and TRBJ2-7, with 15 nucleotides matching TRBD2. The CDR3 length is 17 residues. J gave up 2 bases and V 3 bases, and 5 bases lay outside the gene matches. Germline CDR1 and CDR2: MNHEY and SMNVEV (reference sequence). CDR3 coding DNA: TGTGCCAGCAGTTTCAGGACTAGCGGGAGGGGGGCCTACGAGCAGTACTTC. This translates into CASSFRTSGRGAYEQYF.

The chain employs TRBV7-8 and TRBJ2-5; the match to TRBD1 covers 7 bases. The germline gives CDR1 SGHVS, CDR2 FQNEAQ. The V segment lost 7 bases and the J segment 4 bases; nucleotides outside the gene matches: 6. The length of the CDR3 is 13 residues. CDR3: CASTGDSRETQYF. The CDR3 DNA sequence: TGTGCCAGCACCGGGGACAGTCGAGAGACCCAGTACTTC. The whole variable domain, remainder taken from reference TRBV7-8 and TRBJ2-5, is GAGVSQSPRYKVAKRGQDVALRCDPISGHVSLFWYQQALGQGPEFLTYFQNEAQLDKSGLPSDRFFAERPEGSVSTLKIQRTQQEDSAVYLCASTGDSRETQYFGPGTRLLVL.

V is TRBV10-3 and J is TRBJ2-5, with 8 positions matching TRBD1. Trimming removed 3 bases from V and 2 bases from J; junction bases left unmatched: 11. This CDR3 comprises 17 residues. Germline-derived CDR1 and CDR2 are ENHRY and SYGVKD. CDR3 sequence: CAISEPGGENIQETQYF. DNA of the CDR3: TGTGCCATCAGTGAACCAGGGGGCGAAAACATTCAAGAGACCCAGTACTTC.

The rearrangement links TRBV6-7 to TRBJ1-1; maybe TRBD1 (5 bases). TRBV6-7 is an open reading frame whose function is uncertain. The CDR3 runs to 11 residues. Trimming took 10 bases from V and 2 from J, leaving 8 bases between them. This CDR3 is CAIDRNTEAFF. The CDR3 DNA reads TGTGCCATCGACAGAAACACTGAAGCTTTCTTT.